This T cell receptor (beta chain) was captured by sequencing in a study of cytomegalovirus exposure and HLA in healthy donors. The study's findings and limits: Being productive about 87% or about 30% of the time was typical of most TCR beta V segments in an earlier analysis. In a later analysis, V- and J-gene trimming of beta chains associated with a DCLRE1C missense variant, replicated independently. The likely explanation for a cluster of highly shared sequence variants was sequencing artifact.

Primers included in the PCR were 60 Vbeta and 13 Jbeta primers. Sequencing used immunoSEQ multiplex PCR; TCRdb keeps in-frame clones, though not all of them. The repertoire holds roughly 180,000 clones, over 60% seen once, with 0.6% to 0.9% in the top ten. With V trimmed by 1 base and J by 4 bases, 5 bases remained unmatched. This CDR3 spans 15 amino acids. Germline V gene data show CDR1 as LGHNA and CDR2 as YSLEER. This clone was picked up one time. Antigen: not known. This clonotype was obtained from a female donor in good health and CMV-seronegative. The chain uses TRBV4-3 and TRBJ1-2, with TRBD1 matching 8 bases. The specimen sequenced was PBMCs. The CDR3 loop is CASSQGQGNGYGYTF. The CDR3 DNA follows: TGCGCCAGCAGCCAAGGACAGGGGAATGGCTATGGCTACACCTTC.